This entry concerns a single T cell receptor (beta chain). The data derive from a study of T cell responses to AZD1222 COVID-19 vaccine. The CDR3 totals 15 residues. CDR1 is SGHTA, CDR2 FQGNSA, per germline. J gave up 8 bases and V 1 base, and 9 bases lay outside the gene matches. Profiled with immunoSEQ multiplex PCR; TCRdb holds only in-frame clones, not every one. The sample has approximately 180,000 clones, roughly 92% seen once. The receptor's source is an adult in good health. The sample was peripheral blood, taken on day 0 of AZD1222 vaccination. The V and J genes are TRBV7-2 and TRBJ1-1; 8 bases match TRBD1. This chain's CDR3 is CASSLGWTGPAEAFF. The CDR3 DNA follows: TGTGCCAGCAGCTTAGGGTGGACAGGGCCCGCCGAAGCTTTCTTT.